This T cell receptor (beta chain) was recovered during a study of blood T cell repertoires in COVID-19. Generated by immunoSEQ multiplex PCR, the TCRdb table keeps only in-frame clones and is missing some. The data contain 70,000 or so clones, around 88% of them seen just once; the ten biggest clones take up around 0.6%. The CDR3 has 13 residues. V was clipped by 3 bases and J by 7 bases, with 12 bases between them. CDR1 is MNHNS and CDR2 is SASEGT in the germline V gene. This clone occurred a few times. Sequencing was done on a sample of peripheral blood. The sequence came from a man between 60 and 70 years old with acute or convalescent COVID-19. The J gene is TRBJ1-2, the V gene TRBV6-1, with D possibly being TRBD1 (6 bases). The chain's CDR3 is CASSENRAGGYTF. Written as DNA, the CDR3 is TGTGCCAGCAGTGAGAACAGGGCCGGTGGCTACACCTTC.